This T cell receptor (beta chain) originates from a study of T cell repertoires in cytomegalovirus infection. Study in general: Signatures in public TCR beta sequences pointed to both CMV infection and matching HLA type.

This CDR3 comprises 13 residues. In germline, CDR1 is SGHTA, CDR2 FQGNSA. The V end was cut by 1 base, the J end by 7 bases, with 10 bases between. Details on this clonotype: Possible read error: a much larger clone is one base away.

TCRdb called the reads again in MiXCR, with one record for every CDR3 protein. The sample records about 97,000 distinct CDR3 sequences, approximately 15% being singletons. The sequencing sample was made of PBMCs. This TCR was recovered from a human donor in good health (CMV status not recorded). Some clones in this sample may be carry-over from other donors' samples. V usage is TRBV7-2 and J usage is TRBJ1-2; D uncertain. CDR3 sequence (DNA): TGTGCCAGCAGCTTAGACATGATTTGTGGCTACACCTTC. Its protein product is CASSLDMICGYTF.